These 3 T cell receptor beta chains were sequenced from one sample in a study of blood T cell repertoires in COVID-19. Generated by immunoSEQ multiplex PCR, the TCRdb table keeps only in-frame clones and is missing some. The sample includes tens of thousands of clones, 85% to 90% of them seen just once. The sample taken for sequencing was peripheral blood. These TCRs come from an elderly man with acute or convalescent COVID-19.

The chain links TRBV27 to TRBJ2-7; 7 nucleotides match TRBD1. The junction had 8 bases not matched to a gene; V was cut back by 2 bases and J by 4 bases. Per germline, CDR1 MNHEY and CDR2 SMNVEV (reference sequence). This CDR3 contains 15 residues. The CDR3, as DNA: TGTGCCAGCAGTTTAGCCAGGGGGTTCGGATACGAGCAGTACTTC. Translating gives CASSLARGFGYEQYF.

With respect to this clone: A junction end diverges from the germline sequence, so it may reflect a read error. CDR3 sequence: CARSRGGYREDTEAFF. DNA for the CDR3: TGCGCCCGCAGCCGGGGGGGTTACAGGGAGGACACTGAAGCTTTCTTT. The genes are TRBV5-1 and TRBJ1-1; perhaps TRBD1 as D (6 bases). From germline, CDR1 is SGHRS and CDR2 YFSETQ. This CDR3 is 16 amino acids long. Based on the CDR3 plus reference TRBV5-1 and TRBJ1-1, the full variable domain is KAGVTQTPRYLIKTRGQQVTLSCSPISGHRSVSWYQQTPGQGLQFLFEYFSETQRNKGNFPGRFSGRQFSNSRSEMNVSTLELGDSALYLCARSRGGYREDTEAFFGQGTRLTVV.

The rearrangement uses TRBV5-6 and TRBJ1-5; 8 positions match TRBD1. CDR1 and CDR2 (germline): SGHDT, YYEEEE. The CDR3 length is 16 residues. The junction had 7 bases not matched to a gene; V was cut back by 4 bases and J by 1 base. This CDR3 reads CASSAGTGGSNQPQHF. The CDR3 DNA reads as TGTGCCAGCAGCGCCGGGACAGGAGGGAGCAATCAGCCCCAGCATTTT.